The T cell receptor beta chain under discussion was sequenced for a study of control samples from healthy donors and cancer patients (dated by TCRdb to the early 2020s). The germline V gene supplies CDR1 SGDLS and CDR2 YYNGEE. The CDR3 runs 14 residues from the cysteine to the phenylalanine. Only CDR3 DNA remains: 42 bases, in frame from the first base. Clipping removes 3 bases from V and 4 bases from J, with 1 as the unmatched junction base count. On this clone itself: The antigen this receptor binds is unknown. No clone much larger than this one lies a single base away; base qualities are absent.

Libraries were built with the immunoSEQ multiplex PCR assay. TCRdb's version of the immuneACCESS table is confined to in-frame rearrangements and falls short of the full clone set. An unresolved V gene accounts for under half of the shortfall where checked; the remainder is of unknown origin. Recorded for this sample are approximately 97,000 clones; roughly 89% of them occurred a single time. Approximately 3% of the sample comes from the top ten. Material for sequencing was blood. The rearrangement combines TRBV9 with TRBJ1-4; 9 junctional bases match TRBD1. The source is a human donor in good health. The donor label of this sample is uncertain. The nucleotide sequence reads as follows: TGTGCCAGCAGCGCGGGACAGGGTAATGAAAAACTGTTTTTT. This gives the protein CASSAGQGNEKLFF. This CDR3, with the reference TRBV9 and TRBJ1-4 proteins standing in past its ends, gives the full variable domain DSGVTQTPKHLITATGQRVTLRCSPRSGDLSVYWYQQSLDQGLQFLIQYYNGEERAKGNILERFSAQQFPDLHSELNLSSLELGDSALYFCASSAGQGNEKLFFGSGTQLSVL.